A single sample gave rise to the 27 T cell receptor beta chains below, sequenced in a study of blood T cell repertoires in COVID-19. TCRdb's table, derived via immunoSEQ multiplex PCR, lists solely in-frame clones and lacks some. The sample lists more than 100,000 clones, 82% occurring once. The sequenced material came from peripheral blood. These receptor sequences come from a woman aged 65 to 85 with acute or convalescent COVID-19.

This clone was seen a handful of times. The genes are TRBV9 and TRBJ2-7; TRBD2 matches 9 bases. V shed 5 bases, J shed 0 bases, and the junction held 6 bases outside the gene matches. CDR1 is SGDLS and CDR2 is YYNGEE in the germline V gene. This CDR3 is 15 amino acids long. For the CDR3, the DNA is TGTGCCAGCAGTGCGACTAGCGGAGGCTCCTACGAGCAGTACTTC. Its protein product is CASSATSGGSYEQYF.

This chain links TRBV12-1 with TRBJ1-4. TRBV12-1 is noted as a pseudogene. CDR3 length: 15 amino acids. The CDR3 is CASPRTCGGIEKLFF. The CDR3 region has the DNA TGTGCCAGCCCCCGGACTTGCGGAGGCATCGAAAAACTGTTTTTT.

The rearrangement joins TRBV9 to TRBJ2-3; D is perhaps TRBD2 (5 bases). The CDR3 consists of 13 residues. The V end was cut by 2 bases, the J end by 5 bases, with 9 bases between. Per germline, CDR1 SGDLS and CDR2 YYNGEE. The CDR3 reads CASSVHEGDTQYF. The CDR3 DNA reads TGTGCCAGCAGCGTCCACGAGGGAGATACGCAGTATTTT.

The chain carries TRBV2 and TRBJ2-7, with D unclear. Germline V gene data show CDR1 as SNHLY and CDR2 as FYNNEI. The CDR3 extends over 12 amino acids. V was trimmed by 5 bases and J by 1 base, leaving 6 bases between them. CDR3 in amino acids: CASSPRSYEQYV. CDR3 coding DNA: TGTGCCAGCAGTCCGAGGTCCTACGAGCAGTACGTC.

The genes are TRBV6-5 and TRBJ1-1, with unresolved D. The V gene's germline CDR1 is MNHEY and CDR2 SVGAGI. Trimming took 0 bases from V and 4 from J, leaving 9 bases between them. CDR3 length: 14 residues. CDR3 protein: CASSYSRGSTEAFF. CDR3 nucleotide sequence: TGTGCCAGCAGTTACTCGAGAGGGAGCACTGAAGCTTTCTTT.

The chain joins TRBV19 to TRBJ2-3, with 9 bases identical to TRBD2. The trim removed 10 bases at V and 2 bases at J, leaving 10 bases unmatched. Germline CDR1 LNHDA, CDR2 SQIVND (reference sequence). This CDR3 is 15 amino acids long. Here the CDR3 reads CATRAAGGITDTQYF. The CDR3 DNA reads TGTGCCACAAGGGCGGCGGGGGGGATCACAGATACGCAGTATTTT.

The J gene is TRBJ2-5, the V gene TRBV2; weak D call: TRBD1 (6 bases). This CDR3 comprises 13 residues. Trimming took 3 bases from V and 1 from J, leaving 6 bases between them. Looked up from germline, CDR1 is SNHLY and CDR2 is FYNNEI. CDR3 sequence reads: CASSEDSQETQYF. The DNA for the CDR3 is TGTGCCAGCAGTGAGGACAGCCAAGAGACCCAGTACTTC.

This chain joins TRBV5-1 and TRBJ1-1; a weak D match, TRBD1 (6 bases). The CDR3 sequence is 16 residues long. V lost 3 bases and J 2 bases, leaving 17 bases between the germline ends. Per germline, CDR1 SGHRS and CDR2 YFSETQ. Written as DNA, the CDR3 is TGCGCCAGCAGCTCCTCAACATGGACAGCTAACACTGAAGCTTTCTTT. It encodes CASSSSTWTANTEAFF.

This sequence joins TRBV2 and TRBJ1-2; 8 bases fit TRBD1. The CDR3 runs to 14 residues. V dropped 7 bases and J dropped 7; count of bases not matched to a gene: 11. Germline CDR1 is SNHLY and CDR2 is FYNNEI. DNA for the CDR3: TGTGCCAGCACCCAGACAGGGGCCAGGGGTGGCTACACCTTC. This codes for CASTQTGARGGYTF.

This clone was detected a few times. This chain joins TRBV4-3 and TRBJ2-3; D not resolved. Trimming stripped 3 bases from V and 2 bases from J, with 6 bases between. There are 13 residues in the CDR3. Germline values: CDR1 LGHNA, CDR2 YSLEER. Here the CDR3 reads CASSHLYTDTQYF. The CDR3 nucleotides read TGCGCCAGCAGCCATCTATACACAGATACGCAGTATTTT.

This chain connects TRBV15 to TRBJ2-3; D might be TRBD1 (7 bases). The CDR3 has 18 amino acids. V lost 0 bases to trimming and J lost 2 bases, with 18 bases between them. Germline V gene data show CDR1 as LNHNV and CDR2 as YYDKDF (reference sequence). CDR3 in amino acids: CATSRDWGAGGTTDTQYF. CDR3 nucleotides: TGTGCCACCAGCAGAGATTGGGGGGCAGGGGGTACCACAGATACGCAGTATTTT.

The J gene is TRBJ2-5, the V gene TRBV5-4; TRBD2 might be the D (5 bases). Trimming cost V 3 bases and J 5 bases, with 20 bases left between them. Germline V gene sequence: CDR1 SGHNT, CDR2 YYREEE (reference sequence). The CDR3 is made up of 16 amino acids. For the CDR3, the DNA is TGTGCCAGCAGCTCCACCGTCTTTAGCCGCGGGGAGACCCAGTACTTC. It codes for CASSSTVFSRGETQYF. The full variable domain, its missing parts supplied by reference TRBV5-4 and TRBJ2-5, is ETGVTQSPTHLIKTRGQQVTLRCSSQSGHNTVSWYQQALGQGPQFIFQYYREEENGRGNFPPRFSGLQFPNYSSELNVNALELDDSALYLCASSSTVFSRGETQYFGPGTRLLVL.

V usage is TRBV5-5 and J usage is TRBJ1-1, with TRBD1 as a possible D gene (5 bases). The CDR3 covers 17 residues. Trimming cost V 4 bases and J 1 base, with 20 bases left between them. CDR1 and CDR2 from the germline V gene are SGHKS and YYEKEE (reference sequence). CDR3 region: CASSAGGSAQGNTEAFF. The CDR3 DNA reads as TGTGCCAGCAGCGCCGGGGGATCCGCGCAGGGGAACACTGAAGCTTTCTTT.

V and J are TRBV2 and TRBJ1-4; TRBD1 might be the D (6 bases). V was trimmed by 8 bases and J by 7 bases, leaving 17 bases between them. Germline values: CDR1 SNHLY, CDR2 FYNNEI. The CDR3 is made up of 14 amino acids. The CDR3 region has the DNA TGTGCCAGCCAGGTACAGGGACCAGGTGAAAAACTGTTTTTT. Its protein product is CASQVQGPGEKLFF.

This clone was seen only a few times. The rearrangement links TRBV6-5 to TRBJ1-1; the D is unclear. This CDR3 has 14 residues. V was trimmed by 0 bases and J by 3 bases, leaving 8 bases between them. From germline, CDR1 is MNHEY and CDR2 SVGAGI. CDR3 region: CASSYSRRHTEAFF. The CDR3 DNA follows: TGTGCCAGCAGTTACTCGAGGCGGCACACTGAAGCTTTCTTT.

The chain is built from TRBV6-2 or TRBV6-3 and TRBJ1-5; TRBD1 matches at 11 bases. Germline V gives CDR1 MNHEY, CDR2 SVGEGT. CDR3 size: 16 residues. Trimming took 4 bases from V and 1 from J; bases not matched to a gene: 3. CDR3 sequence: CASSSGTGGSNQPQHF. CDR3 DNA: TGTGCCAGCAGTTCCGGGACAGGGGGGAGCAATCAGCCCCAGCATTTT.

The rearrangement joins TRBV5-6 to TRBJ1-1, with D perhaps TRBD1 (5 bases). The germline V gene encodes CDR1 SGHDT and CDR2 YYEEEE. This CDR3 has 12 residues. V gave up 3 bases and J gave up 14 bases, with 17 bases separating them. In DNA, the CDR3 is TGTGCCAGCAGCTCCCAGCGCCAGGGAGGGTTCTTT. It specifies CASSSQRQGGFF.

This clone was found once. The gene calls are TRBV19 and TRBJ1-4, with TRBD1 matching 7 bases. The germline V gene has CDR1 LNHDA and CDR2 SQIVND (reference sequence). V lost 3 bases and J lost 0; bases outside the gene matches: 7. This CDR3 spans 17 amino acids. This chain's CDR3 is CASSIRTGPSTNEKLFF. Here the CDR3 DNA reads TGTGCCAGTAGTATTAGGACAGGACCCTCAACTAATGAAAAACTGTTTTTT.

The rearrangement uses TRBV5-8 and TRBJ1-5; D is unresolved. The germline V gene encodes CDR1 SGHTS and CDR2 YDEGEE. Deletions cut 5 bases from V and 9 bases from J, with 9 bases between. The CDR3 consists of 11 residues. The DNA for the CDR3 is TGTGCCAGCAGGCGCGACTGGCCCCAGCATTTT. This codes for CASRRDWPQHF.

The chain joins TRBV7-8 to TRBJ1-1; 8 bases are shared with TRBD1. V was clipped by 5 bases and J by 3 bases; unmatched bases: 5. Per germline, CDR1 SGHVS and CDR2 FQNEAQ. CDR3 size: 14 residues. In DNA, the CDR3 is TGTGCCAGCAGCAGGACAGGGTCGGACACTGAAGCTTTCTTT. Translating it yields CASSRTGSDTEAFF.

This chain uses TRBV29-1 with TRBJ2-3; 10 bases match TRBD2. The length of the CDR3 is 15 residues. V shed 3 bases and J 4 bases; nucleotides not matched to a gene: 7. Germline V gene data show CDR1 as SQVTM and CDR2 as ANQGSEA. The CDR3 sequence: CSVEVAGGLADTQYF. The CDR3, as DNA: TGCAGCGTTGAGGTAGCGGGGGGTTTGGCAGATACGCAGTATTTT.

This clone occurred once. This rearrangement joins TRBV11-2 to TRBJ2-1; 14 positions agree with TRBD2. The CDR3 contains 17 residues. Losses at the gene ends were 5 bases for V and 7 bases for J; bases not matched to a gene: 10. Per germline, CDR1 SGHAT and CDR2 FQNNGV. The CDR3 reads CASSLRTSGGLQNEQFF. The CDR3 DNA follows: TGTGCCAGCAGCCTTCGGACTAGCGGGGGGTTACAGAATGAGCAGTTCTTC.

The gene calls are TRBV4-2 and TRBJ1-2; perhaps TRBD1 as D (5 bases). This CDR3 is built from 16 residues. CDR1 is LGHNA and CDR2 is YNFKEQ in the germline V gene. Deletions cut 7 bases from V and 2 bases from J, with 20 bases between. CDR3 nucleotides: TGTGCCAGCAAATTCTCCTTAGAGACAGCAAACTATGGCTACACCTTC. Translation: CASKFSLETANYGYTF.

The gene calls are TRBV6-1 and TRBJ2-7; no clear D. This CDR3 comprises 14 residues. The germline V gene has CDR1 MNHNS and CDR2 SASEGT. V lost 1 base to trimming and J lost 5 bases, with 12 bases between them. The CDR3 bases are TGTGCCAGCAGTGAAGATTGGGCGCTCGACGAGCAGTACTTC. Its protein product is CASSEDWALDEQYF.

This clone was observed a few times. The CDR3 DNA sequence: TGTGCCAGCAGCAGGAGGACAGGTGTGAACACTGAAGCTTTCTTT. Amino acid sequence: CASSRRTGVNTEAFF. The chain combines TRBV6-2 or TRBV6-3 with TRBJ1-1, with 7 bases lining up with TRBD1. This CDR3 is built from 15 residues. Per the germline V gene, CDR1 is MNHEY and CDR2 is SVGEGT. After removal of 6 bases from V and 0 bases from J, the junction contained 7 bases not matched to a gene.

This clone was seen just once. The gene calls are TRBV19 and TRBJ2-7; weak D call: TRBD1 (5 bases). Deletions cut 4 bases from V and 3 bases from J, with 16 bases between. This CDR3 has 15 residues. From germline, CDR1 is LNHDA and CDR2 SQIVND (reference sequence). CDR3 amino acids: CASSNEDQGSYEQYV. In nucleotides, the CDR3 is TGTGCCAGTAGTAATGAGGACCAGGGCAGCTACGAGCAGTACGTC.

The chain carries TRBV7-2 and TRBJ1-2; 8 bases agree with TRBD1. Germline CDR1 is SGHTA and CDR2 is FQGNSA. With 7 bases clipped from V and 7 bases from J, the junction kept 8 bases outside the gene matches. The CDR3 has 13 amino acids. The CDR3 region has the DNA TGTGCCAGCACCCTGACAGGGGTGGGTGGCTACACCTTC. Amino acid sequence: CASTLTGVGGYTF.